A single sample is the source of the 21 T cell receptor beta chains below, sequenced in a study of post-analysis software for immune sequencing data. These receptors' antigens are unknown. Regarding the study as a whole: Patients showed TRBV5-6, TRBV5-1 and TRBV20-1 among roughly 5 TRBV segments more frequent than in controls.

The authors incorporated unique molecular identifiers into the TCR beta cDNA libraries. TCRdb re-called the PCR reads through MiXCR, storing one row per CDR3 protein. The sample records about 200,000 distinct CDR3 sequences, 25% to 30% being singletons. Sequencing was carried out using blood. The receptors originated from a girl aged 2-17 years with multiple sclerosis.

This chain uses TRBV5-1 with TRBJ1-1, with 8 bases matching TRBD1. Germline assignment: CDR1 SGHRS and CDR2 YFSETQ. Trimming at V came to 0 bases and at J to 7 bases, leaving 5 bases not matched to a gene. The CDR3 contains 14 residues. CDR3 nucleotides: TGCGCCAGCAGCTTGGCCAGGGGGCAAGATGAAGCTTTCTTT. Translating it yields CASSLARGQDEAFF.

This clonotype was observed many times. J is TRBJ1-2 and V is TRBV18, with TRBD1 as a possible D gene (6 bases). The CDR3 totals 16 residues. Deletions cut 0 bases from V and 4 bases from J, with 15 bases between. Germline V gene lookup returns CDR1 KGHSH and CDR2 LQKENI. The DNA of the CDR3 is TGTGCCAGCTCACCACCAGGGGGGGCGAAGAGCTATGGCTACACCTTC. This translates into CASSPPGGAKSYGYTF. The whole variable domain, remainder taken from reference TRBV18 and TRBJ1-2, is NAGVMQNPRHLVRRRGQEARLRCSPMKGHSHVYWYRQLPEEGLKFMVYLQKENIIDESGMPKERFSAEFPKEGPSILRIQQVVRGDSAAYFCASSPPGGAKSYGYTFGSGTRLTVV.

The chain links TRBV20-1 to TRBJ1-1, with no clear D. V shed 5 bases and J shed 10 bases, with 8 bases lying between them. Looked up from germline, CDR1 is DFQATT and CDR2 is SNEGSKA (reference sequence). This CDR3 spans 9 amino acids. CDR3 in amino acids: CSAAHGAFF. In DNA, the CDR3 is TGCAGTGCTGCTCACGGAGCTTTCTTT.

This clonotype has ten or more counts. The genes are TRBV4-1 and TRBJ2-3; the D gene is possibly TRBD1 (5 bases). In germline, CDR1 is MGHRA, CDR2 YSYEKL. V lost 1 base and J lost 0, with 5 bases in between. This CDR3 has 14 residues. In DNA form, the CDR3 reads TGCGCCAGCAGCCAAGGACAGAGCACAGATACGCAGTATTTT. The encoded protein is CASSQGQSTDTQYF.

A few counts support this clonotype. This rearrangement joins TRBV7-8 to TRBJ2-7; TRBD1 matches 10 bases. J was trimmed by 0 bases and V by 4 bases; bases with no gene match: 6. This CDR3 spans 16 amino acids. Germline CDR1 and CDR2: SGHVS and FQNEAQ. CDR3 sequence reads: CASSSQGQGPSYEQYF. The CDR3, as DNA: TGTGCCAGCAGCTCGCAGGGACAGGGGCCCTCCTACGAGCAGTACTTC. The full variable domain, rest sourced from reference TRBV7-8 and TRBJ2-7, is GAGVSQSPRYKVAKRGQDVALRCDPISGHVSLFWYQQALGQGPEFLTYFQNEAQLDKSGLPSDRFFAERPEGSVSTLKIQRTQQEDSAVYLCASSSQGQGPSYEQYFGPGTRLTVT.

The chain recombines TRBV28 with TRBJ2-1; 8 nucleotides match TRBD2. Unmatched junction bases numbered 13, after V lost 6 bases and J lost 12 bases. CDR1 MDHEN and CDR2 SYDVKM come from the germline V gene. This CDR3 comprises 14 residues. This CDR3 is CASSPAGDLAVQFF. For the CDR3, the DNA is TGTGCCAGCAGCCCAGCGGGAGACTTAGCTGTGCAGTTCTTC.

The sample holds a few counts of this clonotype. The chain carries TRBV13 and TRBJ2-1, with TRBD2 identical over 12 bases. The germline gives CDR1 PRHDT, CDR2 FYEKMQ (reference sequence). V trimming: 3 bases; J trimming: 7 bases; junction bases outside the gene matches: 13. CDR3 length: 18 residues. As DNA, the CDR3 is TGTGCCAGCAGCTTGAAGTCTAGCGGGGGGGAAATGTCGAATGAGCAGTTCTTC. It specifies CASSLKSSGGEMSNEQFF.

The J gene is TRBJ2-5, the V gene TRBV11-2; TRBD2 matches at 7 bases. V lost 6 bases to trimming and J lost 11 bases; unmatched junction nucleotides: 9. Germline loops: CDR1 SGHAT, CDR2 FQNNGV. The CDR3 totals 12 residues. CDR3 sequence (DNA): TGTGCCAGCAGAGGGACCCGGGGGGAGCAGTACTTC. This translates into CASRGTRGEQYF.

In its sample, this clonotype was seen a few times. CDR3 in DNA: TGTGCCAGCAGTGGGACAGCGAACACTGAAGCTTTCTTT. Amino acid sequence: CASSGTANTEAFF. The chain is built from TRBV6-1 and TRBJ1-1, with a weak D call TRBD1 (6 bases). Trimming took off 4 bases at V and 1 base at J, with 7 bases between the two ends. Germline CDR1 MNHNS, CDR2 SASEGT. The CDR3 length is 13 residues.

J is TRBJ1-1 and V is TRBV10-3, with a tentative D call TRBD1 (6 bases). Germline V lookup: CDR1 ENHRY, CDR2 SYGVKD. The CDR3 contains 14 residues. The V end lost 4 bases, the J end lost 4 bases, and 13 bases lay between the germline ends. DNA of the CDR3: TGTGCCATCAGTGTACACAGGGATTCCACTGAAGCTTTCTTT. This encodes CAISVHRDSTEAFF.

This clonotype was detected a few times. Being one base from a much bigger clone, this may be a read error. This sequence joins TRBV20-1 and TRBJ2-7, with 12 nucleotides matching TRBD2. The V segment lost 6 bases and the J segment 7 bases; nucleotides outside the gene matches: 10. This CDR3 spans 14 amino acids. Germline V gene lookup returns CDR1 DFQATT and CDR2 SNEGSKA (reference sequence). Here the CDR3 reads CSATSGRSHNEQYF. The CDR3 DNA sequence: TGCAGTGCCACTAGCGGGAGGTCACACAATGAGCAGTACTTC.

This sequence joins TRBV20-1 and TRBJ2-7; the D gene is possibly TRBD2 (5 bases). V was clipped by 1 base and J by 4 bases, with 8 bases between them. The V gene's germline CDR1 is DFQATT and CDR2 SNEGSKA (reference sequence). The CDR3 totals 12 residues. Here the CDR3 reads CSARGWTYEQYF. CDR3 sequence (DNA): TGCAGTGCTAGAGGTTGGACTTACGAGCAGTACTTC.

CDR3: CSARRENNQPQHF. The CDR3 nucleotides are TGCAGCGCGAGGCGGGAGAATAATCAGCCCCAGCATTTT. The chain is built from TRBV20-1 and TRBJ1-5; D is unclear. The germline gives CDR1 DFQATT, CDR2 SNEGSKA (reference sequence). This CDR3 contains 13 residues.

In the case of this clonotype: This clone may be a read error of a much larger clone one base away. This sequence joins TRBV28 and TRBJ1-2; 8 nucleotides line up with TRBD1. Germline-derived CDR1 and CDR2 are MDHEN and SYDVKM. There are 15 residues in the CDR3. CDR3 amino acids: CVSSPWGQADSGYTF. The CDR3 DNA follows: TGTGTCAGCAGCCCGTGGGGACAGGCGGACAGTGGCTACACCTTC.

The sample holds a few counts of this clonotype. The V gene is TRBV20-1, the J gene TRBJ2-3; D is ambiguous. CDR1 is DFQATT and CDR2 is SNEGSKA in the germline V gene (reference sequence). CDR3 length equals 14 residues. V lost 1 base to trimming and J lost 8 bases, with 16 bases between them. CDR3 bases: TGCAGTGCTAGAGTTTCAGGACCGATAGGTACGCAGTATTTT. Encoded protein: CSARVSGPIGTQYF.

In its sample, this clonotype was seen many times. CDR3 in amino acids: CAISEEGRATRYTF. The CDR3 DNA reads as TGTGCCATCAGTGAGGAGGGCAGGGCTACGCGCTACACCTTC. V usage is TRBV10-3 and J usage is TRBJ1-2; a possible D gene is TRBD1 (5 bases). V shed 2 bases and J shed 9 bases, with 16 bases lying between them. Germline V gene lookup returns CDR1 ENHRY and CDR2 SYGVKD. The CDR3 runs 14 residues.

The rearrangement uses TRBV14 and TRBJ1-5, with a tentative D call TRBD1 (5 bases). The CDR3 extends over 14 amino acids. Looked up from germline, CDR1 is SGHDN and CDR2 is FVKESK. Between the trimmed V and J ends, which lost 4 bases and 5 bases, there was a span of 12 bases. This chain's CDR3 is CASSPGPRDQPQHF. CDR3 sequence (DNA): TGTGCCAGCAGCCCGGGACCGAGAGATCAGCCCCAGCATTTT.

This clonotype was counted a few times. The J gene is TRBJ1-2, the V gene TRBV7-9; no definite D call. CDR1 is SEHNR and CDR2 is FQNEAQ in the germline V gene (reference sequence). CDR3 length equals 13 residues. V lost 3 bases and J 4 bases, leaving 9 bases between the germline ends. This CDR3 reads CASSLDGPYGYTF. CDR3 nucleotide sequence: TGTGCCAGCAGCTTGGACGGCCCCTATGGCTACACCTTC.

The chain employs TRBV5-1 and TRBJ2-7, with D unclear. This CDR3 comprises 15 residues. Germline V gives CDR1 SGHRS, CDR2 YFSETQ. Between the trimmed V and J ends, which lost 2 bases and 2 bases, there was a span of 14 bases. The chain's CDR3 is CASSFMVNGPYEQYF. The CDR3 DNA sequence: TGCGCCAGCAGCTTCATGGTAAACGGACCCTACGAGCAGTACTTC.

To note about this clonotype: A much larger clonotype is one base distant, so this may be a read error. The V and J genes are TRBV20-1 and TRBJ1-2; no clear D gene. This CDR3 spans 14 amino acids. Germline CDR1 DFQATT, CDR2 SNEGSKA (reference sequence). CDR3 sequence: CSARAGSLSYGHTF. CDR3 DNA: TGCAGTGCTAGAGCGGGCAGCCTATCCTATGGCCACACCTTC.

This clonotype was observed a few times. This CDR3 reads CASSSRQPPLFATNEKLFF. Written as DNA, the CDR3 is TGTGCCAGCAGCTCACGACAGCCTCCACTGTTTGCAACTAATGAAAAACTGTTTTTT. The rearrangement uses TRBV5-5 and TRBJ1-4, with D perhaps matching TRBD1 (5 bases). The germline V gene encodes CDR1 SGHKS and CDR2 YYEKEE (reference sequence). The CDR3 spans 19 residues. Trimming removed 3 bases at V and 0 bases at J, with 21 bases between. Full variable domain (remainder filled in from reference TRBV5-5 and TRBJ1-4): DAGVTQSPTHLIKTRGQQVTLRCSPISGHKSVSWYQQVLGQGPQFIFQYYEKEERGRGNFPDRFSARQFPNYSSELNVNALLLGDSALYLCASSSRQPPLFATNEKLFFGSGTQLSVL.